The count of the clone carrying this TCR beta chain is one. What it recognizes is unknown. Both 60 Vbeta primers and 13 Jbeta primers went into the PCR. The repertoire was sequenced with immunoSEQ multiplex PCR; TCRdb's copy has only in-frame clones and lacks some. Among over 150,000 clones, around 85% were seen once, and the ten largest hold 1%. The data belong to a study of cytomegalovirus exposure and HLA in healthy donors. Study results and limitations: Indistinguishable V segments, including TRBV6-2 and TRBV6-3, were excluded. Analyses of presence and absence presupposed an approximately uniform sequencing depth across donors. It was reportedly the case that the classifier diagnosed cytomegalovirus status with high specificity and sensitivity.

Donors showed nominal health when sampled, although they likely had unrecorded immune exposures. V lost 4 bases and J lost 1, with 4 bases in between. The germline gives CDR1 KGHSH, CDR2 LQKENI. The length of the CDR3 is 12 residues. J is TRBJ1-1 and V is TRBV18, with D unresolved. Sequenced input: PBMCs. This TCR came from a boy aged 2 to 10 in good health and CMV-seronegative. The CDR3, as DNA: TGTGCCAGCTCACGCGAGAACACTGAAGCTTTCTTT. It encodes CASSRENTEAFF.